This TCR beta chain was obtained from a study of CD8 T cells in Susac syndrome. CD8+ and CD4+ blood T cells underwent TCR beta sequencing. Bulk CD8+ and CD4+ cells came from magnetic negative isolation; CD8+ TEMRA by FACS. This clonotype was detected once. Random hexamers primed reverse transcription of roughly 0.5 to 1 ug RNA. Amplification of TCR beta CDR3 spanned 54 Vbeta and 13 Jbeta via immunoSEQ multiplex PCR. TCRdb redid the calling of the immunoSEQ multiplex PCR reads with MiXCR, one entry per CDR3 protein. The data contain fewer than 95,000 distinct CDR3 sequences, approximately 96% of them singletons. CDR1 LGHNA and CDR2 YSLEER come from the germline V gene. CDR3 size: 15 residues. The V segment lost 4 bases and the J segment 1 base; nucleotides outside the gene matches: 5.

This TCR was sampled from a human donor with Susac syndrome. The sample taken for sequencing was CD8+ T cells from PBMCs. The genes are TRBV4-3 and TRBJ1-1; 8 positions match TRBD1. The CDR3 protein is CASSRSTGANTEAFF. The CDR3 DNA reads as TGCGCCAGCAGCCGTTCGACAGGGGCGAACACTGAAGCTTTCTTT.